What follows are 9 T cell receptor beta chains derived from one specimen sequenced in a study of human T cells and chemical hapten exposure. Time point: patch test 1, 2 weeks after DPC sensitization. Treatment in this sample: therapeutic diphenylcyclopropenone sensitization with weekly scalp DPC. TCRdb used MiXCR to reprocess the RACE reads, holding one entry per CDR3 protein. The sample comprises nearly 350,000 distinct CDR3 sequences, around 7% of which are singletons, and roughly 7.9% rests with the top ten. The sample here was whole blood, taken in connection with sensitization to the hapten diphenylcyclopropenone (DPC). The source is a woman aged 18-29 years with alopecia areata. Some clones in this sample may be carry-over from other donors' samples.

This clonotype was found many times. The CDR3: CASSAGGRSHYGYTF. The CDR3 nucleotides read TGTGCCAGCAGTGCTGGGGGGCGCAGTCACTATGGCTACACCTTC. The chain couples TRBV12-3 or TRBV12-4 to TRBJ1-2; perhaps TRBD1 as D (6 bases). This CDR3 contains 15 residues. With 5 bases removed from V and 3 bases from J, the gap between germline ends came to 16 bases.

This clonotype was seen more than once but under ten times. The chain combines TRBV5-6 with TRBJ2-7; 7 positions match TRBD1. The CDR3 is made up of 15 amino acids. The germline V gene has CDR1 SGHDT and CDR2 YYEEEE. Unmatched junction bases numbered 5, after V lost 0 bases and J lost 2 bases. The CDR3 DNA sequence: TGTGCCAGCAGCTTGGCCCCGGGACAGACCTACGAGCAGTACTTC. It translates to CASSLAPGQTYEQYF.

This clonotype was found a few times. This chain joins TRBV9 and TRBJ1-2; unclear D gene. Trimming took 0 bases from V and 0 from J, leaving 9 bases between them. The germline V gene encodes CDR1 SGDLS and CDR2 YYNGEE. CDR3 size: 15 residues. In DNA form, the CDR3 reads TGTGCCAGCAGCGTAGGAGGGCGGGCTAACTATGGCTACACCTTC. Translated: CASSVGGRANYGYTF.

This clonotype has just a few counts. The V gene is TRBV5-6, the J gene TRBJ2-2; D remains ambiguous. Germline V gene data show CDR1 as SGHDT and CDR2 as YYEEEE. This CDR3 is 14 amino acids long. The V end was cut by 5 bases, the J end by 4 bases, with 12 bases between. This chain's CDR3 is CASSQGAPTGELFF. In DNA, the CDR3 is TGTGCCAGCAGTCAAGGCGCCCCCACCGGGGAGCTGTTTTTT.

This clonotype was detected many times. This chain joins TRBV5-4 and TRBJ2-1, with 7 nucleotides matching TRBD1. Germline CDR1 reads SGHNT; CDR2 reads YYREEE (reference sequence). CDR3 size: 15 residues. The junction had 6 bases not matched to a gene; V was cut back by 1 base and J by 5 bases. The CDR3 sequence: CASSLQGGFNNEQFF. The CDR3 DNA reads TGTGCCAGCAGCTTGCAAGGGGGCTTTAACAATGAGCAGTTCTTC.

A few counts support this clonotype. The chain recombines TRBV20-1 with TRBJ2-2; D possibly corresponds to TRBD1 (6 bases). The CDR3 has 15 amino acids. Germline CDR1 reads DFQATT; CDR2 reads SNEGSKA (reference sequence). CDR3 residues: CSGLRDRRNTGELFF. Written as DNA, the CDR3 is TGCAGCGGCCTTCGAGACAGGAGGAACACCGGGGAGCTGTTTTTT.

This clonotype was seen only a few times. The CDR3 spells CASSYAAKVSGESDTQYF. For the CDR3, the DNA is TGTGCCAGCAGCTATGCAGCTAAAGTTAGCGGGGAAAGCGATACGCAGTATTTT. The chain combines TRBV6-2 or TRBV6-3 with TRBJ2-3; 8 nucleotides agree with TRBD2. This CDR3 region has 18 residues. Germline CDR1 and CDR2: MNHEY and SVGEGT. Trimming at V came to 6 bases and at J to 6 bases, leaving 20 bases not matched to a gene.

CDR3 residues: CASSPNPTHGTQYF. DNA for the CDR3: TGTGCCAGCAGCCCCAACCCCACCCACGGGACCCAGTACTTC. The J gene is TRBJ2-5, the V gene TRBV27; no clear D gene. The V gene lost 6 bases and the J gene lost 7 bases, with 18 bases spanning the gap. Per germline, CDR1 MNHEY and CDR2 SMNVEV (reference sequence). The CDR3 is made up of 14 amino acids.

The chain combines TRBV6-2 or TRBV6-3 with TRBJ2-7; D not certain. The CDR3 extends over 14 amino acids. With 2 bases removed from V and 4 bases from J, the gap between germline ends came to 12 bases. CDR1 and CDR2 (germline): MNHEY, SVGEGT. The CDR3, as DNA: TGTGCCAGCAGTTACCGGGCCGACACTTACGAGCAGTACTTC. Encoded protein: CASSYRADTYEQYF.